One and the same sample provided the 8 T cell receptor beta chains below, sequenced in a study of metastatic and nonmetastatic thyroid tumors. Using MiXCR, TCRdb re-called clones from the PCR reads. This table has about 21,000 clones, about 18% appearing once. All patients reached thyroid surgery having received no treatment beforehand. Sequencing was carried out using blood. These receptors were collected from a male donor with papillary thyroid cancer or a benign thyroid nodule (not recorded which). Some clones in this sample may be carry-over from other donors' samples.

As concerns this clone: One end of the junction fails to match germline, which may point to a read error. V is TRBV19 and J is TRBJ2-1; D remains ambiguous. The CDR3 is 11 residues long. Germline V lookup: CDR1 LNHDA, CDR2 SQIVND (reference sequence). The CDR3 nucleotides read TGTTCCAGTAGTCTAGAGGTGGAGCAGTTCTTC. Translation: CSSSLEVEQFF.

By share of the sample, this clone is medium-sized. This chain uses TRBV27 with TRBJ2-7; 8 bases are shared with TRBD1. Unmatched junction bases numbered 5, after V lost 7 bases and J lost 0 bases. Germline V gene sequence: CDR1 MNHEY, CDR2 SMNVEV (reference sequence). The CDR3 is 14 residues long. The CDR3, as DNA: TGTGCCAGCATCCCGGGGACAGGCTCCTACGAGCAGTACTTC. It translates to CASIPGTGSYEQYF.

This clone was observed many times. CDR3 DNA sequence: TGTGCCAGCAGCTTAGAGGGGCGGGGGATGGACACCGGGGAGCTGTTTTTT. Translating gives CASSLEGRGMDTGELFF. J is TRBJ2-2 and V is TRBV11-2, with 7 positions matching TRBD2. In germline, CDR1 is SGHAT, CDR2 FQNNGV. The CDR3 has 17 amino acids. Trimming took 0 bases from V and 3 from J; bases not matched to a gene: 7.

The chain uses TRBV28 and TRBJ1-5; TRBD1 matches 7 bases. Germline V gives CDR1 MDHEN, CDR2 SYDVKM. The CDR3 sequence is 15 residues long. V gave up 4 bases and J gave up 0 bases; unmatched junction bases: 3. For the CDR3, the DNA is TGTGCCAGCAGTTGGGGACAGACTAGCAATCAGCCCCAGCATTTT. It codes for CASSWGQTSNQPQHF.

In regard to this clone: The junction does not match germline at one end; this may be a read error. The V and J genes are TRBV5-1 and TRBJ2-5, with D perhaps matching TRBD1 (6 bases). The CDR3 sequence is 14 residues long. Germline V lookup: CDR1 SGHRS, CDR2 YFSETQ. The CDR3 here is CASSLESGEDTQYF. The CDR3 DNA is TGCGCCAGCAGCTTGGAGTCAGGGGAAGATACCCAGTACTTC.

The V call is TRBV11-2, the J call TRBJ2-7; D remains ambiguous. There are 13 residues in the CDR3. The ends were cut back, 2 bases at V and 2 bases at J, with 7 bases in the middle. From germline, CDR1 is SGHAT and CDR2 FQNNGV. The CDR3 coding sequence is TGTGCCAGCAGCTTAATGAGTGCCTACGAGCAGTACTTC. This translates into CASSLMSAYEQYF. The whole variable domain, filled in from reference TRBV11-2 and TRBJ2-7, reads EAGVAQSPRYKIIEKRQSVAFWCNPISGHATLYWYQQILGQGPKLLIQFQNNGVVDDSQLPKDRFSAERLKGVDSTLKIQPAKLEDSAVYLCASSLMSAYEQYFGPGTRLTVT.

This clone was found many times. This sequence joins TRBV20-1 and TRBJ2-7, with a weak D call TRBD1 (5 bases). Germline CDR1 is DFQATT and CDR2 is SNEGSKA (reference sequence). The length of the CDR3 is 12 residues. The CDR3 DNA reads TGCAGCACCTCGACAGTGACCTACGAGCAGTACTTC. Its protein product is CSTSTVTYEQYF.

This clone has a handful of counts. The genes are TRBV6-4 and TRBJ2-3, with D possibly matching TRBD2 (7 bases). In germline, CDR1 is MRHNA, CDR2 SNTAGT. The CDR3 runs 15 residues. V lost 5 bases and J lost 6, with 18 bases in between. CDR3: CASSLLAWGPDTQYF. As DNA, the CDR3 is TGTGCCAGCAGTTTACTAGCGTGGGGGCCGGATACGCAGTATTTT.